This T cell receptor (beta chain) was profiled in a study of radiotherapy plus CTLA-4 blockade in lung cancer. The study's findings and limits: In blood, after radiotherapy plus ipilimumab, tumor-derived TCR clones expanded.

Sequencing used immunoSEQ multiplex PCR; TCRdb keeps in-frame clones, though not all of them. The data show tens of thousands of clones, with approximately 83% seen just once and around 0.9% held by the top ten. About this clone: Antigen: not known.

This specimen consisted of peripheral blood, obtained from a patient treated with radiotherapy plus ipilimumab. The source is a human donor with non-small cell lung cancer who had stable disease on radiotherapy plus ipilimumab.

The CDR3 loop reads CASSFDGSSYNEQFF. CDR3 DNA sequence: TGTGCCAGCAGTTTTGACGGGAGCTCCTACAATGAGCAGTTCTTC. V is TRBV27 and J is TRBJ2-1, with a tentative D call TRBD2 (6 bases). Germline CDR1 MNHEY, CDR2 SMNVEV (reference sequence). The CDR3 spans 15 residues. Trimming removed 3 bases from V and 0 bases from J, with 9 bases in between.